The entry below gives a single T cell receptor beta chain sequence along with its context. Its antigen is currently unknown. Assay used: immunoSEQ multiplex PCR; TCRdb lists only in-frame clones, some missing. The table has some 66,000 clones, roughly 92% seen once. Thawed PBMCs were FACS-sorted into unstimulated CD4+CD25+CD127- regulatory T cells, CD4+CD25- non-regulatory cells, CD4 and CD8 cells. This entry is derived from a study of Tregs in tolerant kidney transplant recipients. Across the whole study: Mixed chimerism was transient after nonmyeloablative marrow transplants from related graft donors. General study points: The small number of patients limits these findings pending further validation.

This CDR3 has 14 residues. The clonotype comes from a human donor who received a combined kidney and bone marrow transplant. The sample consisted of CD8+ T cells from blood, taken before the transplant. The chain combines TRBV21-1 with TRBJ2-7; TRBD1, as called in the table, went unchecked against the DNA. TRBV21-1 is labeled a pseudogene. In nucleotides, the CDR3 is TGTGCCAGCAGCGCCCGGGACAAGTCCTACGAGCAGTACTTC. This translates into CASSARDKSYEQYF.